What follows is one TCR beta chain and its context. Its antigen is not yet known. Base quality data are lacking; no much larger clone is found one base away. The record originates from a study of Ad26.COV2.S vaccination and SARS-CoV-2 variants (dated by TCRdb to the early 2020s). Study-level background: Donors in the vaccine arm were drawn from COV1001, a multicentre, randomized, double-blind, placebo-controlled phase I-IIa trial testing Ad26.COV2.S in healthy adults. Trial participants were randomized into five groups of five, in which low-dose or high-dose Ad26.COV2.S was given once or twice, or placebo was given on both occasions. Blinding of investigators to trial group allocation was maintained during experiments and outcome assessment. Ad26.COV2.S was administered intramuscularly at a dose of 5x10^10 or 1x10^11 viral particles, either as one shot or as two shots given 56 days apart. The specificity and breadth of SARS-CoV-2-reactive T cell receptors after Ad26.COV2.S vaccination were assessed by TCRbeta repertoire sequencing. A total of around 32 samples were included in the TCR-sequenced set, comprising about 20 Ad26.COV2.S vaccine recipients, 5 placebo recipients and 8 SARS-CoV-2 convalescent individuals.

The sample's treatment or condition label, in plain terms: around 19 received Ad26.COV2.S at low or high dose, single or two shots; about 5 received placebo; per-sample allocation not given. For vaccine and placebo recipients, the sequenced repertoires came from samples collected on day 63 after the first injection. Between 29 July and 7 August 2020, Cohort 1b enrolled about 27 adults aged 18-55 years at one site in Boston, USA. Ad26.COV2.S was a replication-incompetent adenovirus type 26 vector that expressed a prefusion-stabilized SARS-CoV-2 spike protein derived from the original Wuhan strain. The trim is 5 bases for V and 3 bases for J, with a gap of 13 bases between the germline ends. The CDR3 contains 13 residues, cysteine and phenylalanine counted. Only CDR3 DNA remains: 39 bases, in frame from the first base. In the germline V gene (reference sequence), CDR1 corresponds to GTSNPN and CDR2 to SVGIG.

The immunoSEQ Assay was used to sequence TCRbeta CDR3 regions. After extraction, genomic DNA underwent amplification by bias-controlled multiplex PCR, followed by high-throughput sequencing. As for the original processing: To quantify the absolute abundance of every unique TCRbeta CDR3 region, sequences were collapsed and filtered. Usable DNA was measured by amplifying reference genes present in all nucleated cells, and TCRbeta template counts were normalized to that usable DNA to estimate T cell fraction. Repertoire TCRs were annotated as SARS-CoV-2-specific by exact matching of V gene, CDR3 amino acid sequence and J gene to a known reactive TCR set. The reference SARS-CoV-2 TCR set was derived from MIRA and filtered for enrichment in COVID-19-positive ImmuneCODE repertoires, a step that removed public or cross-reactive TCRs. Using the MIRA antigens, annotated TCRs were further analysed by specific ORF or by position within an ORF. Breadth was defined as annotated unique rearrangements over total unique productive rearrangements; depth was the summed frequency of those rearrangements. Two-sided Wilcoxon rank-sum tests were used to compare TCR breadth between groups. TCRdb limited this immuneACCESS table to in-frame rearrangements with V and J called. A share of clones is missing; checked studies link under half to unresolved V genes, and the rest is unexplained. D and trimming come from the DNA, and the V and J calls and clone size come from that table. Here the sample has nearly 400,000 clones; over 75% occur a single time. The top ten hold under 2% of the sample.

What the research found in general, with its limitations: The authors noted that total T cell responses may have been underestimated by the TCR breadth and depth analyses. Substantial breadth of spike-specific CD8+ and CD4+ T cell responses was reported after vaccination. Compared with placebo recipients, Ad26.COV2.S recipients showed higher spike-specific TCR breadth (P = 0.0014). Non-spike TCR breadth was comparable between vaccine and placebo recipients, consistent with the vaccine containing only spike. The study was not powered for comparison of responses between vaccine doses or regimens.

The chain is assembled from TRBV30 and TRBJ2-5; TRBD1 is a possible D gene, resting on 6 matching bases. The sequence was collected from a person between 18 and 60 years old who received the Ad26.COV2.S COVID-19 vaccine or a placebo. The source material was peripheral blood, sampled in a trial of Ad26.COV2.S vaccine versus placebo. The DNA reads as follows: TGTGCCTGGGGCAAGTACAGGGAAGAGACCCAGTACTTC. Its protein reads: CAWGKYREETQYF.